The rows below give T cell receptor beta chains drawn from one sample of a study of blood T cell repertoires in COVID-19. Generated by immunoSEQ multiplex PCR, the TCRdb table keeps only in-frame clones and is missing some. The sample comprises tens of thousands of clones, more than 75% of which are singletons, and approximately 9.6% rests with the top ten. Sequencing was carried out using peripheral blood. The receptor source for this set is a man between 50 and 59 years old with active COVID-19. Both conserved end residues are part of each CDR3. A D gene is named only where the DNA matches it firmly. Size tells how often a clone was seen (once, few, many) or the class of an expanded clone, and some rows leave it out.

d_gene	j_gene	abundance	v_gene	CDR3aa	CDR3nt
TRBD2	TRBJ2-7	-	TRBV20-1	CSASPLAGGDYEQYF	TGCAGTGCTAGTCCACTAGCGGGAGGGGACTACGAGCAGTACTTC
-	TRBJ2-7	-	TRBV5-1	CASSLRETYEQYF	TGCGCCAGCAGCTTACGGGAAACCTACGAGCAGTACTTC
TRBD2	TRBJ2-2	-	TRBV13	CASSSEGLVITGELFF	TGTGCCAGCAGCTCGGAGGGACTAGTAATCACCGGGGAGCTGTTTTTT
TRBD1	TRBJ1-5	-	TRBV28	CASSNLGGGWRNQPQHF	TGTGCCAGCAGCAACCTTGGAGGGGGCTGGCGCAATCAGCCCCAGCATTTT
-	TRBJ1-3	-	TRBV15	CATSRDFSYSGNTIYF	TGTGCCACCAGCAGAGATTTTTCTTACTCTGGAAACACCATATATTTT
TRBD1	TRBJ2-5	-	TRBV5-1	CASSLGGGEETQYF	TGCGCCAGCAGCTTGGGAGGGGGCGAAGAGACCCAGTACTTC
TRBD2	TRBJ2-3	-	TRBV7-8	CASSPPGTSGRDTQYF	TGTGCCAGCAGCCCACCCGGGACTAGCGGACGAGATACGCAGTATTTT
TRBD2	TRBJ2-2	-	TRBV2	CARERERGGANTGELFF	TGTGCCCGGGAGAGGGAGCGGGGGGGAGCGAACACCGGGGAGCTGTTTTTT
-	TRBJ1-4	-	TRBV19	CASSIGAGRRSNEKLFF	TGTGCCAGTAGTATAGGGGCAGGGAGGCGGTCTAATGAAAAACTGTTTTTT
-	TRBJ1-5	-	TRBV28	CASRSGWGNQPQHF	TGTGCCAGCAGGTCAGGTTGGGGCAATCAGCCCCAGCATTTT
-	TRBJ1-1	-	TRBV2	CASSVGAMNTEAFF	TGTGCCAGCAGTGTGGGGGCGATGAACACTGAAGCTTTCTTT
-	TRBJ1-2	-	TRBV3-1/TRBV3-2	CASSQRGINYGYTF	TGTGCCAGCAGCCAACGGGGGATCAACTATGGCTACACCTTC
-	TRBJ2-3	-	TRBV5-1	CASSLSGAVDTQYF	TGCGCCAGCAGCTTGTCGGGAGCCGTGGATACGCAGTATTTT
-	TRBJ2-7	-	TRBV2	CASSVIGVGEYEQYF	TGTGCCAGCAGTGTGATCGGAGTCGGGGAATACGAGCAGTACTTC
TRBD2	TRBJ2-3	-	TRBV7-2	CASSLEPAGMPDTQYF	TGTGCCAGCAGCTTAGAGCCAGCGGGAATGCCCGATACGCAGTATTTT
-	TRBJ2-5	-	TRBV5-5	CASSLQVSDQYF	TGTGCCAGCAGCTTGCAGGTGTCGGACCAGTACTTC
-	TRBJ2-2	-	TRBV10-1	CASSESDFTGELFF	TGCGCCAGCAGTGAGTCGGACTTCACCGGGGAGCTGTTTTTT
-	TRBJ2-7	-	TRBV10-1	CASSESGTGHEQYF	TGCGCCAGCAGTGAGTCGGGAACAGGGCACGAGCAGTACTTC
TRBD1	TRBJ1-6	once	TRBV9	CASSSRPGTGPYNSPLHF	TGTGCCAGCAGCTCTCGTCCCGGGACAGGGCCGTATAATTCACCCCTCCACTTT
TRBD2	TRBJ2-1	-	TRBV7-3	CASSLTTSGSHEQFF	TGTGCCAGCAGCTTAACGACTAGCGGGAGCCACGAGCAGTTCTTC
TRBD1	TRBJ2-7	few	TRBV9	CASSVADRGIGEQYF	TGTGCCAGCAGCGTAGCTGACAGGGGGATCGGCGAGCAGTACTTC
TRBD1	TRBJ1-6	-	TRBV5-6	CASSLLDRGPNSPLHF	TGTGCCAGCAGCCTACTCGACAGGGGGCCGAATTCACCCCTCCACTTT
TRBD2	TRBJ2-1	-	TRBV7-3	CASSPNTGTRNYNEQFF	TGTGCCAGCAGCCCTAATACCGGGACTAGGAACTACAATGAGCAGTTCTTC
-	TRBJ1-5	-	TRBV12-5	CASGLVRLTASNQPQHF	TGTGCTAGTGGTTTGGTACGGTTGACAGCTAGCAATCAGCCCCAGCATTTT
TRBD2	TRBJ2-7	-	TRBV7-8	CASSLRVSAGGSEQYF	TGTGCCAGCAGCTTAAGGGTATCAGCGGGAGGTTCCGAGCAGTACTTC
-	TRBJ2-3	-	TRBV6-5	CASSSTGLEADTQYF	TGTGCCAGCAGCAGTACAGGGTTGGAGGCAGATACGCAGTATTTT
TRBD1	TRBJ2-1	-	TRBV7-9	CASSRGQGALNEQFF	TGTGCCAGCAGCCGGGGACAGGGGGCGCTTAATGAGCAGTTCTTC
TRBD1	TRBJ2-7	-	TRBV18	CASSTTGTASYEQYF	TGTGCCAGCTCTACCACCGGGACAGCTTCCTACGAGCAGTACTTC
-	TRBJ1-1	-	TRBV5-1	CASSPSGDTEAFF	TGCGCCAGCAGCCCGTCGGGGGACACTGAAGCTTTCTTT
-	TRBJ2-5	-	TRBV6-5	CASSNQRRETQYF	TGTGCCAGCAGTAATCAGCGGCGGGAGACCCAGTACTTC
TRBD2	TRBJ2-1	-	TRBV6-5	CASSAQGSGVFEQFF	TGTGCCAGCAGCGCCCAGGGTAGCGGGGTTTTTGAGCAGTTCTTC
TRBD1	TRBJ2-2	-	TRBV4-1	CASSETGGWDTGELFF	TGCGCCAGCAGTGAGACAGGGGGCTGGGACACCGGGGAGCTGTTTTTT
-	TRBJ2-3	-	TRBV25-1	CASRTLGAGSTDTQYF	TGTGCCAGCAGGACACTAGGGGCGGGGAGCACAGATACGCAGTATTTT
-	TRBJ1-1	-	TRBV7-2	CASSLTENTEAFF	TGTGCCAGCAGCTTAACAGAGAACACTGAAGCTTTCTTT
-	TRBJ2-3	-	TRBV10-3	CAISERADTQYF	TGTGCCATCAGTGAGAGAGCAGATACGCAGTATTTT
TRBD1	TRBJ1-6	-	TRBV5-5	CASSAPGGSSYNSPLHF	TGTGCCAGCAGCGCTCCAGGGGGCAGCTCCTATAATTCACCCCTCCACTTT
TRBD1	TRBJ2-2	-	TRBV10-1	CASSESNRGTNTGELFF	TGCGCCAGCAGTGAGTCGAACAGGGGAACGAACACCGGGGAGCTGTTTTTT
TRBD2	TRBJ2-1	-	TRBV7-9	CASSAMGLAGGNEQFF	TGTGCCAGCAGCGCGATGGGACTAGCGGGAGGCAATGAGCAGTTCTTC
TRBD1	TRBJ1-2	medium-sized	TRBV5-1	CASSSEPGGLDYGYTF	TGCGCCAGCAGCTCGGAGCCAGGGGGCTTAGACTATGGCTACACCTTC
TRBD1	TRBJ2-7	once	TRBV3-1/TRBV3-2	CASSQAGTGGRGQYF	TGTGCCAGCAGCCAAGCCGGGACAGGGGGTAGAGGGCAGTACTTC